Listed below are T cell receptor delta chains from one sample, sequenced in a study of γδ T cells in repeated Plasmodium falciparum infection. TCRdb re-called the multiplex PCR reads through CATT. The sample includes around 46,000 delta-chain clones, about 1.9% of them seen just once. Sequenced sample: gamma-delta T cells from blood. The source is a pool of human donors (malaria-infected and uninfected, not separated). The CDR3 runs from the conserved cysteine through the conserved F or W. The D gene is left open where the match is weak. Rows may omit the clone size; those that give it use once, few, many or a size class.

v_call	d_call	cdr3_length	clone_size	j_call	cdr3_aa	cdr3_nt
TRDV1	.	23	many	TRDJ1	CALGDRGGFLFGGPTRYTDKLIF	TGTGCTCTTGGGGACCGGGGAGGGTTCCTCTTTGGGGGTCCCACCAGATACACCGATAAACTCATCTTT
TRDV2	TRDD3	16	many	TRDJ1	CACDNLGDSRTDKLIF	TGTGCCTGTGATAACCTGGGGGATAGTCGAACCGATAAACTCATCTTT
TRDV1	.	16	many	TRDJ3	CALGGRGSPSTRQMFF	TGTGCTCTTGGTGGCCGGGGGTCCCCTTCCACCCGACAGATGTTTTTC
TRDV2	TRDD3	16	many	TRDJ1	CACDNLGDDVTDKLIF	TGTGCCTGTGACAACTTGGGGGACGACGTCACCGATAAACTCATCTTT
TRDV1	TRDD3	24	many	TRDJ1	CALGDNVERPRGISRGIQCDKLIF	TGTGCTCTTGGGGATAATGTCGAACGTCCGCGGGGGATATCCCGGGGGATACAGTGCGATAAACTCATCTTT
TRDV1	TRDD3	22	many	TRDJ1	CALGDSRLTYWGIQIRTDKLIF	TGTGCTCTTGGGGACTCACGCCTTACGTACTGGGGGATACAAATCAGGACCGATAAACTCATCTTT
TRDV1	.	17	many	TRDJ1	CAVPTYNRLGGNDKLIF	TGTGCCGTCCCCACCTACAACCGACTGGGAGGGAACGATAAACTCATCTTT
TRDV3	TRDD3	19	medium-sized	TRDJ1	CALGPPTYWGIRGPDKLIF	TGTGCCTTGGGCCCTCCTACGTACTGGGGGATACGGGGACCAGATAAACTCATCTTT
TRDV2	.	18	many	TRDJ1	CACDTLGGGIRNTDKLIF	TGTGCCTGTGACACCTTGGGGGGCGGTATACGGAACACCGATAAACTCATCTTT
TRDV1	TRDD3	23	medium-sized	TRDJ1	CALGELLPARGRGGIRDTDKLIF	TGTGCTCTTGGGGAATTGCTTCCCGCGCGAGGGAGAGGGGGGATACGCGACACCGATAAACTCATCTTT
TRDV1	TRDD3	24	.	TRDJ1	CALGDLGIPSYFAGGPPYTDKLIF	TGTGCTCTCGGGGACCTTGGGATTCCGTCCTATTTCGCTGGGGGACCTCCTTACACCGACAAACTCATCTTT
TRDV1	TRDD3	20	many	TRDJ1	CALGEPLDLPLGDGTDKLIF	TGTGCTCTTGGGGAACCCCTCGATTTACCACTGGGGGATGGGACCGATAAACTCATCTTT
TRDV3	.	13	many	TRDJ1	CAFHTLSTDKLIF	TGTGCCTTCCATACGCTAAGCACCGATAAACTCATCTTT
TRDV1	.	24	many	TRDJ1	CALGAPLPFLQGWGTVKYTDKLIF	TGTGCTCTTGGGGCCCCACTACCCTTCCTCCAGGGCTGGGGGACCGTCAAGTACACCGATAAACTCATCTTT
TRDV2	.	16	many	TRDJ1	CACDTVEPTDTDKLIF	TGTGCCTGTGACACCGTTGAGCCTACCGACACCGATAAACTCATCTTT
TRDV1	TRDD3	16	many	TRDJ1	CALGERYRGISDKLIF	TGTGCTCTTGGGGAACGGTACCGGGGGATTAGCGATAAACTCATCTTT
TRDV1	TRDD3	25	many	TRDJ1	CALGEDCAILPGTGGTTPYTDKLIF	TGTGCTCTTGGGGAAGACTGTGCGATCCTACCCGGTACTGGGGGAACTACCCCCTACACCGATAAACTCATCTTT
TRDV1	TRDD3	18	many	TRDJ4	CALGAAALPGGYSRPLIF	TGTGCTCTTGGGGCCGCGGCATTGCCTGGGGGATATAGTAGACCCCTGATCTTT
TRDV3	.	14	medium-sized	TRDJ1	CAFEPPTYTDKLIF	TGTGCCTTTGAGCCCCCGACATACACCGATAAACTCATCTTT
TRDV1	TRDD3	21	many	TRDJ1	CALGEPAFPNWGIAYTDKLIF	TGTGCTCTTGGGGAACCTGCCTTCCCAAATTGGGGGATCGCGTACACCGATAAACTTATCTTT
TRDV1	TRDD3	22	medium-sized	TRDJ1	CALSKYRNWGITLGLYTDKLIF	TGTGCTCTCAGTAAGTACCGCAACTGGGGGATAACTTTGGGATTGTACACCGATAAACTCATCTTT
TRDV1	TRDD3	23	medium-sized	TRDJ1	CALGSTWAAPFLFGGYDTDKLIF	TGTGCTCTTGGGTCAACTTGGGCGGCTCCCTTCCTGTTTGGGGGATACGACACCGATAAACTCATCTTT
TRDV2	TRDD3	18	medium-sized	TRDJ1	CACDPLTGGSPDTDKLIF	TGTGCCTGTGACCCCCTTACTGGGGGATCCCCCGACACCGATAAACTCATCTTT
TRDV1	TRDD2	19	many	TRDJ1	CALGDDFLLPPYDTDKLIF	TGTGCTCTTGGGGACGACTTCCTACTCCCACCCTATGACACCGATAAACTCATCTTT
TRDV1	.	22	many	TRDJ1	CALGELTFLQVDSALGEQKLIF	TGTGCTCTTGGGGAACTAACCTTCCTACAAGTCGATTCCGCTCTGGGGGAACAAAAACTCATCTTT
TRDV1	TRDD3	20	many	TRDJ1	CALGDPSPVLGDLWPDKLIF	TGTGCTCTTGGGGATCCTTCCCCTGTACTGGGGGATTTGTGGCCTGATAAACTCATCTTT
TRDV1	TRDD3	23	many	TRDJ2	CALGELKARTGAATHTLTAQLFF	TGTGCTCTTGGGGAACTAAAGGCACGTACTGGGGCGGCTACCCATACTTTGACAGCACAACTCTTCTTT
TRDV1	.	25	many	TRDJ1	CALGELLSLQPWVRSRFWSTDKLIF	TGTGCTCTTGGGGAACTATTGAGCCTACAGCCCTGGGTAAGATCCCGATTTTGGAGCACCGATAAACTCATCTTT
TRDV3	.	13	medium-sized	TRDJ1	CAWNARICGKLIF	TGTGCCTGGAATGCAAGGATTTGCGGTAAACTCATCTTT
TRDV1	TRDD3	20	few	TRDJ1	CALGEILWGLGGDMAEKRIF	TGTGCTCTTGGGGAAATTTTATGGGGTCTAGGAGGGGATATGGCCGAGAAACGCATATTT
TRDV1	TRDD2	22	medium-sized	TRDJ1	CALGDGAFLRRWGPLYTDKLIF	TGTGCTCTTGGGGACGGGGCCTTCCTACGTCGTTGGGGGCCACTGTACACCGATAAACTCATCTTT
TRDV1	TRDD3	20	medium-sized	TRDJ2	CALGLLRGGTGGYATAQLFF	TGTGCTCTTGGCCTCCTCCGCGGAGGTACTGGGGGATACGCGACAGCACAACTCTTCTTT
TRDV1	TRDD3	22	many	TRDJ1	CALGEPIPTIFLGDTWTDKLIF	TGTGCTCTTGGGGAACCCATTCCTACGATATTTCTGGGGGATACGTGGACCGATAAACTCATCTTT
TRDV2	TRDD3	20	many	TRDJ3	CACDKLLGDTRSWDTRQMFF	TGTGCCTGTGATAAATTACTGGGGGATACGCGTTCCTGGGACACCCGACAGATGTTTTTC
TRDV1	TRDD3	21	medium-sized	TRDJ1	CALGELVGSPRWGYHTDKLIF	TGTGCTCTTGGGGAACTAGTAGGTTCTCCTAGGTGGGGATACCACACCGATAAACTCATCTTT
TRDV1	.	16	medium-sized	TRDJ1	CALGDSGLLYTDKLIF	TGTGCTCTTGGGGACTCTGGGCTCCTATACACCGATAAACTCATCTTT
TRDV1	.	15	many	TRDJ1	CALGPLFLFDDKLIF	TGTGCTCTTGGGCCCCTCTTCCTTTTCGACGATAAACTCATCTTT
TRDV1	.	15	many	TRDJ1	CALGEHCELVDKLIF	TGTGCTCTTGGGGAACACTGCGAACTGGTCGATAAACTCATCTTT